These T cell receptor beta chains were read from a single sample in a study of blood T cell repertoires in COVID-19. Here immunoSEQ multiplex PCR was the method, and the copy in TCRdb shows in-frame clones only, minus some. The sample records about 50,000 clones, around 76% being singletons. Sequencing was performed on peripheral blood. The receptors were sampled from a man aged 50 to 59 with active or convalescent COVID-19. CDR3s include the opening cysteine and the closing phenylalanine or tryptophan. The order of the fields is V gene, D gene, clone size, J gene, CDR3 protein, CDR3 DNA. A D gene is named only where the DNA matches it firmly. A clone size is listed for some rows: how often the clone was seen (once, few, many), or a class if it is expanded.

TRBV30	.	once	TRBJ2-7	CAWSVTLYYEQYF	TGTGCCTGGAGTGTTACTCTTTACTACGAGCAGTACTTC
TRBV19	TRBD2	.	TRBJ2-1	CASSGGLAGVLRYNEQFF	TGTGCCAGTAGTGGGGGGCTAGCGGGAGTCTTAAGGTACAATGAGCAGTTCTTC
TRBV9	.	.	TRBJ2-7	CASSVDLEHSEQYF	TGTGCCAGCAGCGTAGACTTGGAGCATAGCGAGCAGTACTTC
TRBV6-1	.	few	TRBJ1-5	CASSESGYGSNQPQHF	TGTGCCAGCAGTGAAAGCGGATATGGTAGCAATCAGCCCCAGCATTTT
TRBV11-3	TRBD2	.	TRBJ2-1	CASKPGTSGTNEQFF	TGTGCCAGCAAACCCGGGACTAGCGGAACCAATGAGCAGTTCTTC
TRBV9	.	.	TRBJ2-1	CASSPSTDLEQFF	TGTGCCAGCAGCCCCTCGACTGACCTGGAGCAGTTCTTC
TRBV2	.	many	TRBJ2-1	CASGRVYEQFF	TGTGCCAGCGGGCGGGTATATGAGCAGTTCTTC
TRBV7-2	.	.	TRBJ2-2	CASRLGLNTGELFF	TGTGCCAGCAGACTGGGACTTAACACCGGGGAGCTGTTTTTT
TRBV7-9	.	.	TRBJ2-3	CASSFPRYSSTDTQYF	TGTGCCAGCAGCTTTCCGCGGTATAGCTCCACAGATACGCAGTATTTT
TRBV14	.	.	TRBJ1-1	CASSQWIANTEAFF	TGTGCCAGCAGCCAATGGATAGCGAACACTGAAGCTTTCTTT
TRBV5-1	TRBD1	.	TRBJ2-5	CASSLEDRVVETQYF	TGCGCCAGCAGCTTGGAGGACAGGGTTGTGGAGACCCAGTACTTC